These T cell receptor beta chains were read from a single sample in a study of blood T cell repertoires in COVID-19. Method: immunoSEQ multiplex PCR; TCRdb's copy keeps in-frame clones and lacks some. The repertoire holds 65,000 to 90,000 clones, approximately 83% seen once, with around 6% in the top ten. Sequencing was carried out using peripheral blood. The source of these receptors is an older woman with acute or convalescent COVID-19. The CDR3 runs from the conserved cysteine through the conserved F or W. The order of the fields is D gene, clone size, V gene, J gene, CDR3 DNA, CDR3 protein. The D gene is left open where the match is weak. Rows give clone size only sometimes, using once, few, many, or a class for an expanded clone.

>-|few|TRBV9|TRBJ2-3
TGTGCCAGCAGCGACAGAGATACGCAGTATTTT
CASSDRDTQYF
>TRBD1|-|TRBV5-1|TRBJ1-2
TGCGCCAGCAGCCCAAGACAGGGGGCGAGCTATGGCTACACCTTC
CASSPRQGASYGYTF
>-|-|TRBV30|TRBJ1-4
TGTGCCTGGAGTGGAGCGGTTCAGAGAGAAAAACTGTTTTTT
CAWSGAVQREKLFF
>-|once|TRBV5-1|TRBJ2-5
TGCGCCAGCAGCTTCACCGGGGACCAAGAGACCCAGTACTTC
CASSFTGDQETQYF
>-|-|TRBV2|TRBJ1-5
TGTGCCAGCAGTGTTCGGCAGGCCTATAGCAATCAGCCCCAGCATTTT
CASSVRQAYSNQPQHF
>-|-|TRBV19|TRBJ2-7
TGTGCCAGTAGCTCTAACAGGGACTCCTACGAGCAGTACTTC
CASSSNRDSYEQYF
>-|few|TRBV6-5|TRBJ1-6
TGTGCCAGCAGTCGAGGACTCTTTAATTCACCCCTCCACTTT
CASSRGLFNSPLHF
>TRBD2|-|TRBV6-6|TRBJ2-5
TGTGCCAGCAGAGCTAGCGGCGGGTCGGAGACCCAGTACTTC
CASRASGGSETQYF
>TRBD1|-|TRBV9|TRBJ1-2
TGTGCCAGCAGCCGCGGGGGGACAGGGAGAGCTAACTATGGCTACACCTTC
CASSRGGTGRANYGYTF
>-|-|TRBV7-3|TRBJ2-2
TGTGCCAGCAGCCTAGGCCCATATCCAGGGGAGCTGTTTTTT
CASSLGPYPGELFF
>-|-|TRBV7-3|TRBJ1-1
TGTGCCAGTTGCGAGGGCCGGGGCACTGAAGCTTTCTTT
CASCEGRGTEAFF
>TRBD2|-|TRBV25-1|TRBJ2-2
TGTGCCAGCAGTGAACCGGGGGGGACCGGGGAGCTGTTTTTT
CASSEPGGTGELFF
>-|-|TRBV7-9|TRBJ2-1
TGTGCCAGCAGCCCCCTGAGGGAGCGCAATGAGCAGTTCTTC
CASSPLRERNEQFF
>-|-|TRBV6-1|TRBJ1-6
TGTGCCAGCAGTGAAGTTGCGAATTCACCCCTCCACTTT
CASSEVANSPLHF
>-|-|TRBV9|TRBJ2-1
TGTGCCAGCAGCGTAGAGGGTAGCAGGGTAAATGAGCAGTTCTTC
CASSVEGSRVNEQFF
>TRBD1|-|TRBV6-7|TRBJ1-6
TGTGCCAGCAGTTACCCATTACCCAGGGGGCGGGGGAATTCACCCCTCCACTTT
CASSYPLPRGRGNSPLHF
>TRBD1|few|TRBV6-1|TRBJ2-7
TGTGCCAGCAGTGAAGAGAGGGACAGGTTCTCCTACGAGCAGTACTTC
CASSEERDRFSYEQYF
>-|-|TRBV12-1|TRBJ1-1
TGTGCCACCTCACCGGGGCTTAGGGGGCCCCCTGAAGCTTTCTTT
CATSPGLRGPPEAFF
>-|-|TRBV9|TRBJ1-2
TGTGCCAGCAGCGGGGGGGGCAGCTATGGCTACACCTTC
CASSGGGSYGYTF
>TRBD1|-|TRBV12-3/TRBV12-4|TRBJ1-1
TGTGCCAGCAAAGGACAGGGTTACACTGAAGCTTTCTTT
CASKGQGYTEAFF
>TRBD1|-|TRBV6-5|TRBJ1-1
TGTGCCAGCAGGGGGGGACAGACCCAGAACACTGAAGCTTTCTTT
CASRGGQTQNTEAFF
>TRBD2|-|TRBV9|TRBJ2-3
TGTGCCAGCAGCGCCCTCGGGGGGGCCAGGGATACGCAGTATTTT
CASSALGGARDTQYF
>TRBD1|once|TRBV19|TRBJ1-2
TGTGCCAGTAGTTCCTCCGGGACAGGGGGCGTTTATGGCTACACCTTC
CASSSSGTGGVYGYTF
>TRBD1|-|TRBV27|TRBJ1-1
TGTGCCAGCAGTAACAGGGGAATGAACACTGAAGCTTTCTTT
CASSNRGMNTEAFF
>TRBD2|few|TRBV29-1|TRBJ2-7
TGCAGCGTCCTAGGACTAGCGGGGGATGAGCAGTACTTC
CSVLGLAGDEQYF
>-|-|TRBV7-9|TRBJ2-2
TGTGCCAGCAGCGCTATGTACACCGGGGAGCTGTTTTTT
CASSAMYTGELFF
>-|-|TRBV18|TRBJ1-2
TGTGCCAGCTCACCACGGAGAGAATACGAATACTCTTATGGCTACACCTTC
CASSPRREYEYSYGYTF
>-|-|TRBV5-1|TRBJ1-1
TGCGCCAGCAGCTCCGGGAGGGGCACGAACACTGAAGCTTTCTTT
CASSSGRGTNTEAFF